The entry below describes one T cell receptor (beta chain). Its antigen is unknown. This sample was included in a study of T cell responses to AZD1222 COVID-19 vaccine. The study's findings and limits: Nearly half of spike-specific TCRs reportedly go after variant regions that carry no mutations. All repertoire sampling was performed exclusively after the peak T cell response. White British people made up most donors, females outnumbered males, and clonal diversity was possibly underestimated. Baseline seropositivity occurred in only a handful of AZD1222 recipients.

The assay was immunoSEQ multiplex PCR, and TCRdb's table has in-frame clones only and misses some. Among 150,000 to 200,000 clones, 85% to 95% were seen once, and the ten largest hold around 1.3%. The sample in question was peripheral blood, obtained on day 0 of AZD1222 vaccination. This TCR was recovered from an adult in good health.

CDR3 in DNA: TGCAGCGTGGTCGAAACAGCTAACTATGGCTACACCTTC. Encoded protein: CSVVETANYGYTF. The V and J genes are TRBV29-1 and TRBJ1-2; no reliable D call. This CDR3 has 13 amino acids. Germline CDR1 and CDR2: SQVTM and ANQGSEA. V lost 6 bases and J 0 bases, leaving 11 bases between the germline ends. The complete variable domain, with remaining parts taken from reference TRBV29-1 and TRBJ1-2, reads SAVISQKPSRDICQRGTSLTIQCQVDSQVTMMFWYRQQPGQSLTLIATANQGSEATYESGFVIDKFPISRPNLTFSTLTVSNMSPEDSSIYLCSVVETANYGYTFGSGTRLTVV.